Below, 29 T cell receptor beta chains from the same sample are listed, as sequenced in a study of T cell changes during pregnancy in multiple sclerosis. Measured with immunoSEQ multiplex PCR; TCRdb has only the in-frame clones, and not every one. Of under 45,000 clones in the sample, around 93% were seen once. The input for sequencing was CD4+ T cells from peripheral blood mononuclear cells, taken after pregnancy. These receptors were collected from a female donor with multiple sclerosis, enrolled in a pregnancy study.

The rearrangement links TRBV5-1 to TRBJ2-7; TRBD1 matches at 9 bases. CDR1 SGHRS and CDR2 YFSETQ come from the germline V gene. V trimming: 5 bases; J trimming: 7 bases; junction bases outside the gene matches: 10. The CDR3 has 14 residues. The DNA for the CDR3 is TGCGCCAGCAGTTACGGGACAGGGAACCAAGAGCAGTACTTC. Translated: CASSYGTGNQEQYF.

The chain joins TRBV25-1 to TRBJ2-1, with D possibly being TRBD1 (6 bases). Deletions cut 4 bases from V and 7 bases from J, with 8 bases between. Germline V lookup: CDR1 MGHDK, CDR2 SYGVNS. This CDR3 has 12 amino acids. The CDR3 sequence: CASSGGQNEQFF. CDR3 coding DNA: TGTGCCAGCAGTGGTGGACAGAATGAGCAGTTCTTC.

The V call is TRBV19, the J call TRBJ1-2; tentatively, D is TRBD1 (5 bases). Deletions cut 3 bases from V and 4 bases from J, with 12 bases between. Per germline, CDR1 LNHDA and CDR2 SQIVND (reference sequence). There are 14 residues in the CDR3. The CDR3 nucleotides are TGTGCCAGTAGTATTGTCCAGGGAGGCTATGGCTACACCTTC. This sequence encodes CASSIVQGGYGYTF.

This clone is medium-sized in the sample. The rearrangement links TRBV2 to TRBJ1-2; 7 bases agree with TRBD1. CDR1 and CDR2 from the germline V gene are SNHLY and FYNNEI. The CDR3 is 14 residues long. The ends lost 8 bases at V and 0 bases at J; junction bases unmatched: 6. CDR3 in amino acids: CASRGQPPNYGYTF. Here the CDR3 DNA reads TGTGCCAGCCGGGGACAGCCTCCTAACTATGGCTACACCTTC.

The chain uses TRBV18 and TRBJ1-6, with TRBD1 as a possible D gene (6 bases). The V gene's germline CDR1 is KGHSH and CDR2 LQKENI. This CDR3 contains 14 residues. V lost 2 bases and J 7 bases, leaving 9 bases between the germline ends. The DNA for the CDR3 is TGTGCCAGCTCACCAGACAGGATAAATTCACCCCTCCACTTT. This codes for CASSPDRINSPLHF.

This chain connects TRBV25-1 to TRBJ1-6; TRBD1 might be the D (5 bases). With 6 bases removed from V and 6 bases from J, the gap between germline ends came to 12 bases. Germline V gene data show CDR1 as MGHDK and CDR2 as SYGVNS. The CDR3 spans 14 residues. CDR3 sequence: CASRSETVNSPLHF. In DNA form, the CDR3 reads TGTGCCAGCAGATCAGAGACAGTTAATTCACCCCTCCACTTT.

The chain combines TRBV7-8 with TRBJ2-2; D is ambiguous. The V end lost 5 bases, the J end lost 6 bases, and 7 bases lay between the germline ends. Looked up from germline, CDR1 is SGHVS and CDR2 is FQNEAQ. The length of the CDR3 is 12 residues. CDR3 sequence (DNA): TGTGCCAGCAGCCACGGGTCCGGGGAGCTGTTTTTT. Protein: CASSHGSGELFF.

This chain joins TRBV7-9 and TRBJ1-2; D may be TRBD1 (5 bases). CDR1 is SEHNR, CDR2 FQNEAQ, per germline (reference sequence). The V end lost 0 bases, the J end lost 3 bases, and 14 bases lay between the germline ends. The CDR3 is 16 residues long. The CDR3 bases are TGTGCCAGCAGCTTAGCCGGGGGAATGTGGGACTATGGCTACACCTTC. This codes for CASSLAGGMWDYGYTF.

CDR3 loop: CASSPWAGRGGNQPQHF. In nucleotides, the CDR3 is TGTGCCAGCAGTCCCTGGGCAGGGCGGGGTGGCAATCAGCCCCAGCATTTT. V gene TRBV27 combines with J gene TRBJ1-5, with a tentative D call TRBD1 (5 bases). The CDR3 is 17 residues long. Trimming cost V 5 bases and J 2 bases, with 19 bases left between them. The germline gives CDR1 MNHEY, CDR2 SMNVEV (reference sequence).

The chain carries TRBV18 and TRBJ2-7, with unresolved D. The CDR3 runs 15 residues. Per germline, CDR1 KGHSH and CDR2 LQKENI. V lost 0 bases and J lost 0, with 9 bases in between. This chain's CDR3 is CASSPPVGSSYEQYF. CDR3 DNA sequence: TGTGCCAGCTCACCACCGGTCGGTTCCTCCTACGAGCAGTACTTC.

This chain links TRBV9 with TRBJ1-4, with D perhaps matching TRBD1 (5 bases). CDR1 and CDR2 from the germline V gene are SGDLS and YYNGEE. This CDR3 has 16 amino acids. Trimming removed 1 base from V and 2 bases from J, with 12 bases in between. The CDR3 is CASSVTPGRTNEKLFF. As DNA, the CDR3 is TGTGCCAGCAGCGTAACTCCAGGGCGGACTAATGAAAAACTGTTTTTT.

V usage is TRBV10-3 and J usage is TRBJ2-7; tentatively, D is TRBD2 (6 bases). CDR3 length equals 11 residues. Trimming took off 6 bases at V and 4 bases at J, with 7 bases between the two ends. CDR1 is ENHRY, CDR2 SYGVKD, per germline. This CDR3 is CAISAGYEQYF. CDR3 DNA sequence: TGTGCCATCAGCGCGGGGTACGAGCAGTACTTC.

The gene calls are TRBV5-5 and TRBJ1-6; tentative D call: TRBD1 (5 bases). The CDR3 is 14 amino acids. Germline values: CDR1 SGHKS, CDR2 YYEKEE (reference sequence). The ends were cut back, 0 bases at V and 6 bases at J, with 7 bases in the middle. The CDR3 DNA is TGTGCCAGCAGCTTGGAGACAGTTAATTCACCCCTCCACTTT. Residues: CASSLETVNSPLHF.

This rearrangement joins TRBV11-3 to TRBJ2-1; 7 bases are shared with TRBD1. Germline-derived CDR1 and CDR2 are SGHNT and YENEEA. Unmatched junction bases numbered 2, after V lost 5 bases and J lost 1 base. There are 14 residues in the CDR3. This chain's CDR3 is CASSEQGSYNEQFF. CDR3 nucleotides: TGTGCCAGCAGCGAACAGGGGTCCTACAATGAGCAGTTCTTC.

The chain links TRBV6-5 to TRBJ2-3; 8 bases fit TRBD2. This CDR3 comprises 15 residues. Trimming cost V 8 bases and J 3 bases; bases outside gene matches: 10. Looked up from germline, CDR1 is MNHEY and CDR2 is SVGAGI. CDR3 sequence reads: CASSRAGDRTDTQYF. Here the CDR3 DNA reads TGTGCCAGCTCTAGAGCGGGGGATCGAACAGATACGCAGTATTTT.

This clone occurred once. V gene TRBV28 combines with J gene TRBJ1-4; 9 bases are shared with TRBD1. Germline V gene lookup returns CDR1 MDHEN and CDR2 SYDVKM. V was clipped by 6 bases and J by 4 bases; unmatched bases: 15. The CDR3 consists of 18 residues. CDR3 amino acids: CASSGPPGQGSFNEKLFF. The CDR3 DNA reads TGTGCCAGCAGCGGACCACCGGGACAGGGATCCTTTAATGAAAAACTGTTTTTT.

Only a few counts were recorded for this clone. The chain joins TRBV6-1 to TRBJ2-5, with TRBD2 matching over 7 bases. CDR1 is MNHNS, CDR2 SASEGT, per germline. V was clipped by 4 bases and J by 5 bases; unmatched bases: 10. The CDR3 extends over 15 amino acids. CDR3 sequence: CASSAMASGDETQYF. The CDR3 DNA follows: TGTGCCAGCAGTGCGATGGCTAGCGGTGACGAGACCCAGTACTTC.

This clone was seen only once. The rearrangement links TRBV5-1 to TRBJ2-2; a weak D match, TRBD2 (5 bases). From germline, CDR1 is SGHRS and CDR2 YFSETQ. The length of the CDR3 is 14 residues. Trimming took off 0 bases at V and 3 bases at J, with 6 bases between the two ends. CDR3 region: CASSLGRDTGELFF. CDR3 in DNA: TGCGCCAGCAGCTTGGGGCGGGACACCGGGGAGCTGTTTTTT.

This sequence joins TRBV11-3 and TRBJ2-2; D ambiguous. The germline V gene encodes CDR1 SGHNT and CDR2 YENEEA. V was pared by 6 bases and J by 0 bases, with 2 bases between. CDR3 length: 12 residues. The CDR3 DNA is TGTGCCAGCAGTACGAACACCGGGGAGCTGTTTTTT. This translates into CASSTNTGELFF.

The rearrangement uses TRBV7-9 and TRBJ2-5; D perhaps matches TRBD1 (6 bases). CDR1 and CDR2 from the germline V gene are SEHNR and FQNEAQ (reference sequence). Trimming removed 5 bases from V and 5 bases from J, with 15 bases in between. The CDR3 has 14 residues. CDR3 sequence: CASSPRRGSETQYF. The DNA of the CDR3 is TGTGCCAGCAGCCCCCGCAGGGGATCGGAGACCCAGTACTTC.

The genes are TRBV4-1 and TRBJ2-4; 10 positions match TRBD1. The CDR3 contains 20 residues. V was clipped by 1 base and J by 0 bases; unmatched bases: 12. Germline CDR1 MGHRA, CDR2 YSYEKL. The DNA of the CDR3 is TGCGCCAGCAGCCAAGGTTCGGACAGGGGGGAAATTTTAGCCAAAAACATTCAGTACTTC. Translation: CASSQGSDRGEILAKNIQYF.

V usage is TRBV23-1 and J usage is TRBJ2-7, with TRBD1 matching 9 bases. TRBV23-1 carries the ORF label, with uncertain function. V dropped 3 bases and J dropped 2; count of bases not matched to a gene: 8. The length of the CDR3 is 16 residues. CDR3 protein: CASSHSAGTGTYEQYF. DNA of the CDR3: TGCGCCAGCAGTCACTCCGCCGGGACAGGGACCTACGAGCAGTACTTC.

This chain joins TRBV5-1 and TRBJ2-1, with 10 bases that match TRBD2. Germline values: CDR1 SGHRS, CDR2 YFSETQ. The CDR3 extends over 18 amino acids. Trimming took 0 bases from V and 0 from J; bases not matched to a gene: 6. The CDR3 loop is CASSLVGSGGLSYNEQFF. The CDR3 nucleotides read TGCGCCAGCAGCTTGGTCGGTAGCGGGGGGCTCTCCTACAATGAGCAGTTCTTC.

This clone was seen just once. The chain recombines TRBV5-1 with TRBJ2-5, with TRBD2 identical over 16 bases. Germline V CDR1 and CDR2: SGHRS, YFSETQ. This CDR3 has 16 amino acids. J was trimmed by 7 bases and V by 5 bases; bases with no gene match: 8. Written as DNA, the CDR3 is TGCGCCAGCAGTTCCGGGACTAGCGGGGGGGCTGGGACCCAGTACTTC. Its protein product is CASSSGTSGGAGTQYF.

The chain couples TRBV10-1 to TRBJ1-5, with 7 bases identical to TRBD1. V was clipped by 3 bases and J by 9 bases; unmatched bases: 11. Germline V CDR1 and CDR2: WNHNN, SYGVQD (reference sequence). The CDR3 sequence is 15 residues long. The CDR3 region has the DNA TGCGCCAGCAGTGAACCGCGACAGGGCGAGGGGCCCCAGCATTTT. The encoded protein is CASSEPRQGEGPQHF.

DNA of the CDR3: TGTGCCAGTAGTATGAGGGATTCACCCCTCCACTTT. Amino acid sequence: CASSMRDSPLHF. The chain employs TRBV19 and TRBJ1-6, with unresolved D. Per germline, CDR1 LNHDA and CDR2 SQIVND (reference sequence). V lost 3 bases to trimming and J lost 8 bases, with 5 bases between them. The CDR3 runs to 12 residues.

The V gene is TRBV18, the J gene TRBJ2-1; D gene unclear. V gave up 4 bases and J gave up 6 bases, with 16 bases separating them. Looked up from germline, CDR1 is KGHSH and CDR2 is LQKENI. The CDR3 is 15 residues long. Here the CDR3 reads CASSLDRDGSNEQFF. The CDR3 DNA follows: TGTGCCAGCTCACTCGACCGCGACGGGTCCAATGAGCAGTTCTTC.

V usage is TRBV10-3 and J usage is TRBJ2-2; TRBD2 agrees at 9 bases. This CDR3 has 15 amino acids. V lost 6 bases, J lost 1 base, and 3 bases stayed unmatched. Germline loops: CDR1 ENHRY, CDR2 SYGVKD. The DNA of the CDR3 is TGTGCCATCAGCAGAGCGGGGGGGAACACCGGGGAGCTGTTTTTT. This encodes CAISRAGGNTGELFF.

This chain connects TRBV5-1 to TRBJ2-3; 10 positions match TRBD1. After removal of 7 bases from V and 4 bases from J, the junction contained 15 bases not matched to a gene. This CDR3 has 17 amino acids. Germline CDR1 and CDR2: SGHRS and YFSETQ. CDR3 bases: TGCGCCAGCCGATGGGGGGACCGGGACAGGGGCGCAGATACGCAGTATTTT. Residues: CASRWGDRDRGADTQYF.